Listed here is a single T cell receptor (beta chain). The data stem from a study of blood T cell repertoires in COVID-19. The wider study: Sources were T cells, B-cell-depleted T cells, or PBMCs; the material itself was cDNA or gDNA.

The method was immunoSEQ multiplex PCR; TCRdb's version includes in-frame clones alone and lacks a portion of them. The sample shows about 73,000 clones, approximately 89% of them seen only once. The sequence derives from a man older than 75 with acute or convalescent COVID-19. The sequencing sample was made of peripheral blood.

CDR3 nucleotides: TGTGCCAGCAGCCATGATCGACTAGCGCCTCAAGAGACCCAGTACTTC. This encodes CASSHDRLAPQETQYF. The chain combines TRBV3-1 (or the pseudogene TRBV3-2) with TRBJ2-5; 8 nucleotides line up with TRBD2. V lost 3 bases and J lost 2; bases outside the gene matches: 8. Germline values: CDR1 LGHDT, CDR2 YNNKEL (reference sequence). The length of the CDR3 is 16 residues.